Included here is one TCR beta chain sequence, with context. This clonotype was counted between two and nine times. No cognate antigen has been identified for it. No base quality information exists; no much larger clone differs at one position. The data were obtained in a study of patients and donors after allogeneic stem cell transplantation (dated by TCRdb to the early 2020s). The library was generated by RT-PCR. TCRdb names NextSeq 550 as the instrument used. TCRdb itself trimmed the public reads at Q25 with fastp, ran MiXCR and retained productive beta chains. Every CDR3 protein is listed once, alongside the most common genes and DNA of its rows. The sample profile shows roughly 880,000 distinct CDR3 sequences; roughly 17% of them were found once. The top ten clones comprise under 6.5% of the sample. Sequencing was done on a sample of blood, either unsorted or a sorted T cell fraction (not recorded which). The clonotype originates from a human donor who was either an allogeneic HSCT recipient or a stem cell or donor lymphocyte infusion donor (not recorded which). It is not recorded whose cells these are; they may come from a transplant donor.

The CDR3 protein sequence reads: CSVGGTHTEAFF. The nucleotide sequence reads TGCAGCGTTGGTGGGACCCACACTGAAGCTTTCTTT. The V and J segments used are TRBV29-1 and TRBJ1-1; a weak D assignment points to TRBD1 (5 bases agree). Relative to germline, V is 4 bases shorter and J is 3 bases shorter, with 9 bases between their ends. Its CDR3 holds 12 amino acids, cysteine through phenylalanine. Of the read, only the CDR3 DNA is kept; its 36 bases are in frame from base 1. Taken from the germline V gene, the CDR1 and CDR2 loops are SQVTM and ANQGSEA.